This T cell receptor beta chain was sequenced during a study of PD-1 blockade in classical Hodgkin lymphoma (dated by TCRdb to the early 2020s). Study-wide context: Nivolumab dosing was 3 mg/kg intravenously every 2 weeks, continuing until either disease progression or unacceptable toxicity. The study used TCR beta sequencing and CyTOF to define a peripheral blood immune signature of response to PD-1 blockade in classical Hodgkin lymphoma. Results and caveats for the whole study, not just this receptor: Diversity was lower in patients who began nivolumab less than 1 year after ASCT, so these patients were left out of later analyses to avoid confounding by immune reconstitution. Newly diagnosed patients were reported to have lower baseline TCR diversity than healthy donors, and relapsed/refractory patients were reported to have lower baseline TCR diversity still. CD4+ but not CD8+ TCR diversity rose significantly by C4D1 (p=0.0027 vs p=0.16), most apparent in complete responders (p=0.02). The study was restricted to a single clinical trial cohort, and the causes of repertoire differences, possibly disease activity or prior therapy, were left undefined. Trial patients with a complete response had baseline diversity similar to that of newly diagnosed patients, while partial responders and progressors had significantly lower diversity.

From its cysteine to its phenylalanine, the CDR3 spans 14 amino acids. Here the CDR3 DNA is all that survives: 42 bases in frame from base 1. CDR1 and CDR2, per the germline V gene, are SGHVS and FQNEAQ. The junction carries 8 bases between V and J, which are trimmed by 1 base and 7 bases respectively. The Qiagen DNeasy kit was used to extract genomic DNA both from unsorted PBMCs and from the negatively selected CD4+ and CD8+ fractions. Amplification of TCR beta CDR3 regions was done by immunoSEQ multiplex PCR with primers that anneal to V and J segments. A synthetic immune receptor repertoire was used to minimize amplification bias, and any remaining bias was removed computationally after sequencing. Processing in the source paper ran as follows. Custom Python scripts were used to quantify repertoire diversity as the Shannon entropy index. Unsorted, CD4+ and CD8+ repertoires were analyzed separately, except in combined analyses where CD4+ and CD8+ sequences were merged in silico. A clone counted as expanded when the clone's frequency after treatment rose at least 2-fold relative to C1D1, and clones undetected at baseline were given a pseudocount of 0.5. Clones with 0 or 1 copy at C1D1 were classified as singleton clones, and clones with 2 or more copies were classified as non-singleton clones. Clones expanded in unsorted samples were annotated as CD4+, CD8+ or unknown by matching protein sequences in sorted samples from the same patient. Wilcoxon tests were applied to paired samples to test diversity changes from C1D1 to C4D1. TCRdb provides this immuneACCESS table in a form limited to in-frame rearrangements. Some clones are lacking; in checked studies, under half of them reflect an unresolved V gene, and why the rest are absent is not known. V, J and clone size reflect that table, while D and trimming were determined from the DNA. Counted in this sample were around 19,000 clones; more than 80% of them appeared once. Around 13% of the sample belongs to the ten largest clones.

Explained via the paper, the time point label denotes: cycle 2 day 1 (C2D1) of nivolumab. Relapse after autologous stem cell transplantation had occurred in all trial patients, and cohorts A, B and C were distinguished by prior brentuximab vedotin exposure. The trial cohort was composed of 56 patients with relapsed/refractory classical Hodgkin lymphoma, for whom complete response, partial response or progressive disease was recorded as best overall response. Single-agent nivolumab was administered to trial patients in the multi-cohort phase II CheckMate 205 trial. An independent review committee assessed best overall response by applying the 2007 International Working Group response criteria. PBMCs from the trial were collected at three points: immediately before nivolumab initiation (C1D1), and during therapy at cycle 2 day 1 and cycle 4 day 1. Peripheral blood was collected in 8 mL Vacutainer Cell Preparation Tubes, from which PBMCs were isolated by centrifugation and then cryopreserved.

On this clone itself: Its antigen is unknown. Per-nucleotide qualities are absent, and no much larger clonotype sits a single base away.

The sequencing here drew on peripheral blood mononuclear cells (PBMCs), taken before the second cycle of nivolumab. Rearrangement joined TRBV7-8 to TRBJ1-6, and perhaps TRBD1 as D gene, on 5 matching bases. The source of this sequence is a human donor with classical Hodgkin lymphoma. The CDR3 amino acid sequence is: CASSLGQKNSPLHF. The DNA sequence is TGTGCCAGCAGCTTAGGACAGAAAAATTCACCCCTCCACTTT.